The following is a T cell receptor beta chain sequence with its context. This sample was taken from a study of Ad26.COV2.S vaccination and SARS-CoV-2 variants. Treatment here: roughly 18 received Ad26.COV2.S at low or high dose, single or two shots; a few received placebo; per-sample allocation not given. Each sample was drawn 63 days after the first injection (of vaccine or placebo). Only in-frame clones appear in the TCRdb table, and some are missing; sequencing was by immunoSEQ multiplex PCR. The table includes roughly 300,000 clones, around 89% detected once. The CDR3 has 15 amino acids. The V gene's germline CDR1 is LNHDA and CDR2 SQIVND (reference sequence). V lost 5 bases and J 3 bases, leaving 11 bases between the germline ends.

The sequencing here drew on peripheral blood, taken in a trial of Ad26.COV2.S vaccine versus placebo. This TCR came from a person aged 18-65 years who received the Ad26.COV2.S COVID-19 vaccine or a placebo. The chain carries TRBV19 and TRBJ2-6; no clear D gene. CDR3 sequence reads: CASSLGWSGANVLTF. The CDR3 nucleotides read TGTGCCAGTAGTCTCGGGTGGAGTGGGGCCAACGTCCTGACTTTC.